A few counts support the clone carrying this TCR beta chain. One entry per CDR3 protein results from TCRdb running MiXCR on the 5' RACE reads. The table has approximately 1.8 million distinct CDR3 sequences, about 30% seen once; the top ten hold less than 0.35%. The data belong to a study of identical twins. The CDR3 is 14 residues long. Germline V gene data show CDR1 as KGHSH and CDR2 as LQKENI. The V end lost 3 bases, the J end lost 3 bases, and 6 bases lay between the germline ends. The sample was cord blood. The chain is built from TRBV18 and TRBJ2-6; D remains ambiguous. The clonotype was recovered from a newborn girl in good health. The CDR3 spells CASSPPFGANVLTF. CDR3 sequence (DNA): TGTGCCAGCTCACCGCCCTTTGGGGCCAACGTCCTGACTTTC.